A single sample is the source of the 19 T cell receptor beta chains below, sequenced in a study of neurological immune-mediated disorders. A single record per CDR3 protein comes from TCRdb applying MiXCR to the 5' RACE reads. The table includes more than 15,000 distinct CDR3 sequences, around 13% detected once. Sequencing was carried out using CD4+ T cells from blood. These receptors were taken from a woman between 55 and 75 years old with HTLV-1-associated myelopathy (HAM/TSP).

This clonotype was recorded at least ten times. This chain links TRBV4-3 with TRBJ1-5, with D perhaps matching TRBD1 (5 bases). V was cut by 4 bases and J by 3 bases, with 10 bases left in between. The germline V gene encodes CDR1 LGHNA and CDR2 YSLEER. There are 14 residues in the CDR3. The CDR3 nucleotides read TGCGCCAGCAGCCGAGACAGAAACAATCAGCCCCAGCATTTT. Protein sequence: CASSRDRNNQPQHF.

Ten or more counts support this clonotype. The gene calls are TRBV3-1 and TRBJ1-1; D is unclear. CDR1 is LGHDT and CDR2 is YNNKEL in the germline V gene (reference sequence). The CDR3 runs 14 residues. Deletions cut 4 bases from V and 5 bases from J, with 14 bases between. The CDR3 nucleotides are TGTGCCAGCAGCCCGTTCGCGGGAGGAACTGAAGCTTTCTTT. Translation gives CASSPFAGGTEAFF.

Ten or more counts support this clonotype. In nucleotides, the CDR3 is TGCGCCAGCAGCCCGGAACCCTTTGATACGCAGTATTTT. This codes for CASSPEPFDTQYF. This chain connects TRBV5-1 to TRBJ2-3; D is undetermined. V shed 4 bases and J shed 6 bases, with 12 bases lying between them. Germline V gene sequence: CDR1 SGHRS, CDR2 YFSETQ. The length of the CDR3 is 13 residues.

This clonotype was found many times. This rearrangement joins TRBV29-1 to TRBJ1-5; D not certain. The CDR3 totals 12 residues. V was shortened by 4 bases and J by 7 bases, with 11 bases between the two germline ends. The germline V gene has CDR1 SQVTM and CDR2 ANQGSEA. The CDR3 loop is CSVGEGEQPQHF. CDR3 coding DNA: TGCAGCGTTGGGGAGGGAGAACAGCCCCAGCATTTT.

In its sample, this clonotype was seen many times. The CDR3 here is CASSPSGGAPSTDTQYF. For the CDR3, the DNA is TGTGCCAGCAGCCCTAGCGGGGGGGCCCCGAGCACAGATACGCAGTATTTT. The rearrangement joins TRBV7-8 to TRBJ2-3, with 12 nucleotides matching TRBD2. Trimming took 5 bases from V and 0 from J; bases not matched to a gene: 6. The CDR3 consists of 17 residues. Germline assignment: CDR1 SGHVS and CDR2 FQNEAQ.

By proportion, this clonotype is medium-sized (0.01 to 0.1%). The J gene is TRBJ2-3, the V gene TRBV7-2; TRBD2 aligns across 10 bases. This CDR3 is 18 amino acids long. The junction had 11 bases not matched to a gene; V was cut back by 5 bases and J by 0 bases. The germline V gene has CDR1 SGHTA and CDR2 FQGNSA. The CDR3 DNA sequence: TGTGCCAGCAGCCTCGGGGTTAGCGGGGGGATTAGCACAGATACGCAGTATTTT. Translation: CASSLGVSGGISTDTQYF.

The table lists this clonotype with many counts. The chain combines TRBV12-3 or TRBV12-4 with TRBJ2-1, with TRBD2 matching over 9 bases. V trimming: 5 bases; J trimming: 4 bases; junction bases outside the gene matches: 6. This CDR3 comprises 15 residues. The CDR3 spells CASSHRLAVYNEQFF. The CDR3 DNA sequence: TGTGCCAGCAGTCACCGACTAGCGGTATACAATGAGCAGTTCTTC.

This chain uses TRBV20-1 with TRBJ2-7, with 9 bases aligning to TRBD1. The CDR3 sequence is 13 residues long. The trim removed 3 bases at V and 3 bases at J, leaving 3 bases unmatched. Germline CDR1 DFQATT, CDR2 SNEGSKA (reference sequence). The CDR3 coding sequence is TGCAGTGCTAGGACAGGGGGTGGCTACGAGCAGTACTTC. Translating it yields CSARTGGGYEQYF.

This clonotype is medium-sized (0.01 to 0.1%) within its sample. V is TRBV5-1 and J is TRBJ2-7; 10 bases align to TRBD2. The CDR3 covers 14 residues. J gave up 2 bases and V 4 bases, and 3 bases lay outside the gene matches. Germline lookup yields CDR1 SGHRS and CDR2 YFSETQ. CDR3 region: CASSPGLAAYEQYF. Written as DNA, the CDR3 is TGCGCCAGCAGCCCTGGACTAGCGGCCTACGAGCAGTACTTC.

The chain couples TRBV5-1 to TRBJ1-2; no clear D. Trimming cost V 2 bases and J 6 bases, with 8 bases left between them. The germline CDR1 and CDR2 sequences are SGHRS and YFSETQ. This CDR3 has 12 amino acids. CDR3 sequence: CASSLHGDGYTF. The CDR3 nucleotides are TGCGCCAGCAGCTTACATGGGGATGGCTACACCTTC.

The rearrangement links TRBV29-1 to TRBJ1-5; D gene unclear. V lost 4 bases to trimming and J lost 10 bases, with 14 bases between them. Germline lookup yields CDR1 SQVTM and CDR2 ANQGSEA. This CDR3 region has 12 residues. The CDR3 DNA is TGCAGCGTTGGAGGTGAACAACATCCCCAGCATTTT. Translated: CSVGGEQHPQHF.

CDR3 region: CASSLAEGWEETQYF. CDR3 nucleotide sequence: TGCGCCAGCAGCTTGGCCGAGGGCTGGGAAGAGACCCAGTACTTC. The chain joins TRBV5-1 to TRBJ2-5; possible D gene TRBD2, 5 bases. The CDR3 is made up of 15 amino acids. Trimming removed 0 bases at V and 3 bases at J, with 12 bases between. Germline CDR1 is SGHRS and CDR2 is YFSETQ.

This clonotype was seen ten or more times. This sequence joins TRBV7-6 and TRBJ2-7; tentatively, D is TRBD1 (5 bases). Germline-derived CDR1 and CDR2 are SGHVS and FNYEAQ. Deletions cut 4 bases from V and 6 bases from J, with 10 bases between. The CDR3 is 12 amino acids. The CDR3 DNA is TGTGCCAGCAGCTCCAGGGCTGGCGAGCAGTACTTC. It is translated as CASSSRAGEQYF.

This clonotype was detected many times. The V gene is TRBV4-3, the J gene TRBJ1-1; D is undetermined. The V gene's germline CDR1 is LGHNA and CDR2 YSLEER. This CDR3 has 14 amino acids. Trimming removed 6 bases from V and 4 bases from J, with 15 bases in between. Here the CDR3 DNA reads TGCGCCAGCAGATCAACCCCATGGGGCACTGAAGCTTTCTTT. It translates to CASRSTPWGTEAFF.

This clonotype was counted at least ten times. The rearrangement joins TRBV9 to TRBJ1-1; D perhaps matches TRBD1 (5 bases). Germline CDR1 is SGDLS and CDR2 is YYNGEE. The CDR3 runs to 14 residues. Between the trimmed V and J ends, which lost 3 bases and 3 bases, there was a span of 12 bases. As DNA, the CDR3 is TGTGCCAGCAGCGCATATGGGGGGGACACTGAAGCTTTCTTT. Amino acid sequence: CASSAYGGDTEAFF.

This clonotype was recorded at least ten times. The CDR3 here is CASSRGWGSYNEQFF. CDR3 bases: TGTGCCAGCAGTAGGGGCTGGGGCTCCTACAATGAGCAGTTCTTC. The chain uses TRBV11-2 and TRBJ2-1, with D perhaps TRBD1 (5 bases). The CDR3 covers 15 residues. V lost 6 bases to trimming and J lost 0 bases, with 12 bases between them. Germline CDR1 and CDR2: SGHAT and FQNNGV.

This clonotype has a count of ten or more. The rearrangement uses TRBV5-1 and TRBJ1-2; TRBD1 matches 9 bases. The CDR3 loop spans 15 amino acids. The junction had 7 bases not matched to a gene; V was cut back by 1 base and J by 6 bases. Germline-derived CDR1 and CDR2 are SGHRS and YFSETQ. CDR3 sequence reads: CASSLPTGTGNGYTF. CDR3 DNA: TGCGCCAGCAGCTTGCCCACCGGGACAGGGAATGGCTACACCTTC. The entire variable domain, with the rest obtained from reference TRBV5-1 and TRBJ1-2, is as follows: KAGVTQTPRYLIKTRGQQVTLSCSPISGHRSVSWYQQTPGQGLQFLFEYFSETQRNKGNFPGRFSGRQFSNSRSEMNVSTLELGDSALYLCASSLPTGTGNGYTFGSGTRLTVV.

This clonotype was observed once. The chain recombines TRBV20-1 with TRBJ2-3; no clear D. This CDR3 has 13 residues. CDR1 and CDR2 from the germline V gene are DFQATT and SNEGSKA (reference sequence). V dropped 5 bases and J dropped 4 bases, with 13 bases sitting between them. CDR3 in DNA: TGCAGTGCTGACGGATCCTGGTCAGATACGCAGTATTTT. Translation gives CSADGSWSDTQYF.

Of note for this clonotype: A much larger clone differs from this one at a single base, so this may be a read error. V is TRBV19 and J is TRBJ1-5; maybe TRBD1 (5 bases). The germline V gene encodes CDR1 LNHDA and CDR2 SQIVND (reference sequence). The CDR3 covers 16 residues. The CDR3 region is CASTGKDWDLNKPQHF. The CDR3 DNA reads TGTGCCAGTACGGGTAAAGATTGGGACCTCAATAAGCCCCAGCATTTT.